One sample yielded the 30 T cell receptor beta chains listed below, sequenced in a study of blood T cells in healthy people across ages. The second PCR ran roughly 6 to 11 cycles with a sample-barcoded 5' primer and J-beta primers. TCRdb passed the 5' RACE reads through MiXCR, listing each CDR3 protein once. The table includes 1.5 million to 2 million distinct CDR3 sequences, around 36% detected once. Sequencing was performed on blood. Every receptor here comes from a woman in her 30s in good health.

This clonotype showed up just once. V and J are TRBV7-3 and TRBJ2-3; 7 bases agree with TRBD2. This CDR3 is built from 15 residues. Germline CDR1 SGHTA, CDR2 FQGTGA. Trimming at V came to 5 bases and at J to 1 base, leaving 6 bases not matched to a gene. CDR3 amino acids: CASSRPAGRTDTQYF. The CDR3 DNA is TGTGCCAGCAGCCGACCAGCGGGACGCACAGATACGCAGTATTTT.

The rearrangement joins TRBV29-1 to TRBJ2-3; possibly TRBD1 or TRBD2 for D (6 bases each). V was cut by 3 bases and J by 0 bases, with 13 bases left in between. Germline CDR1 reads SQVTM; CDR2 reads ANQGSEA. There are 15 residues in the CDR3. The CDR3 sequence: CSVEGAEGSTDTQYF. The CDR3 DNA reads TGCAGCGTTGAGGGGGCGGAGGGTAGCACAGATACGCAGTATTTT.

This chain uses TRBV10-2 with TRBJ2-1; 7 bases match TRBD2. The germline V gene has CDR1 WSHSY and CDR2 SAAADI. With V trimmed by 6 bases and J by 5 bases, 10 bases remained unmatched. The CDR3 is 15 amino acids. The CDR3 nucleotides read TGCGCCAGCAGACACGCGGGAGACGGGCACAATGAGCAGTTCTTC. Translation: CASRHAGDGHNEQFF.

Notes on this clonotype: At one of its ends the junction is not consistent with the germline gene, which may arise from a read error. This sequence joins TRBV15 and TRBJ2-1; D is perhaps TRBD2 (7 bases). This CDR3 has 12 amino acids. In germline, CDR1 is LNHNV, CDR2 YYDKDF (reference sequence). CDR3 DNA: TGTGCCGCCAGCAGGGAGGGGGGTGAGCAGTTCTTC. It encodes CAASREGGEQFF.

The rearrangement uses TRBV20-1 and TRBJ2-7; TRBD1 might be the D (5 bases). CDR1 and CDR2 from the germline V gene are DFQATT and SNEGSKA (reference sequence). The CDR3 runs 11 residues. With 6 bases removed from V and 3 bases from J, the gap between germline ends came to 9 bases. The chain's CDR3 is CSAHDSYEQYF. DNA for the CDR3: TGCAGTGCCCACGACAGCTACGAGCAGTACTTC.

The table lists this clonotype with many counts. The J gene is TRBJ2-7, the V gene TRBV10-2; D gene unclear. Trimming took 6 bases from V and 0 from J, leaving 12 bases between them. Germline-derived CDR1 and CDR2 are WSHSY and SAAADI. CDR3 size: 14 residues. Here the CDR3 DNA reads TGCGCCAGCAGCCCTGACTTGATCTCCTACGAGCAGTACTTC. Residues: CASSPDLISYEQYF.

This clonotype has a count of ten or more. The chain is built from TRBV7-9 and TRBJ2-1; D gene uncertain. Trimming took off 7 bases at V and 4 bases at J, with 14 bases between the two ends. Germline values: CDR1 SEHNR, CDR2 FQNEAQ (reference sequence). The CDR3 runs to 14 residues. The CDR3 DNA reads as TGTGCCAGCACCCCCACCGCCCTTTACAATGAGCAGTTCTTC. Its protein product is CASTPTALYNEQFF.

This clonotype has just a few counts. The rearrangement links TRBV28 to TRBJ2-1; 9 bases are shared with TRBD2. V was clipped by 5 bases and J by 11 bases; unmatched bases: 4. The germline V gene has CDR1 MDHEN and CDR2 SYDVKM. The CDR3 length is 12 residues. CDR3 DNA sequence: TGTGCCAGCAGTAGAAGCGGGGGGAAGCAGTTCTTC. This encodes CASSRSGGKQFF.

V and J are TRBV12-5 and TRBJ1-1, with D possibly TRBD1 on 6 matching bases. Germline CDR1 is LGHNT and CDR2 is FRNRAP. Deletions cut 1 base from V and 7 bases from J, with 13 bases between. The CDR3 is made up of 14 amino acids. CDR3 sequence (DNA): TGTGCTAGTGGTTTGGGACCCCCAGGGGATGAAGCTTTCTTT. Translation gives CASGLGPPGDEAFF.

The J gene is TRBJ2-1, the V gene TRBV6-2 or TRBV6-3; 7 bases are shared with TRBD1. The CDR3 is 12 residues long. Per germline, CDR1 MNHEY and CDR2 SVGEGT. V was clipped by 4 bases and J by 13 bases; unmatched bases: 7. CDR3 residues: CASSFLRDRQFF. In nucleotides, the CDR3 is TGTGCCAGCAGTTTCCTCCGGGACAGACAGTTCTTC.

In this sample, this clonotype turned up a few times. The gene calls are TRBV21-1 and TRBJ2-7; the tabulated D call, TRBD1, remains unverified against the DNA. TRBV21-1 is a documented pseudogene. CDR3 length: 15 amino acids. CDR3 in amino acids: CASNRWDRGHYEQYF. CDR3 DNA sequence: TGTGCCAGCAACCGATGGGACAGGGGGCACTACGAGCAGTACTTC.

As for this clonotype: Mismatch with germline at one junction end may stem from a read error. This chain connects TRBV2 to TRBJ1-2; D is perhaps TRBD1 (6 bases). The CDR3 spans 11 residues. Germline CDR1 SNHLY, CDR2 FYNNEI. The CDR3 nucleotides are TGTGCCAGCACTGAAAGGGGGGGGTACACCTTC. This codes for CASTERGGYTF.

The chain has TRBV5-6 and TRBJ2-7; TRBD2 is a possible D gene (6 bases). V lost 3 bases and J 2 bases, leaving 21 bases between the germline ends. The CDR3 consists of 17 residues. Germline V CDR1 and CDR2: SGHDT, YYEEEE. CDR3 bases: TGTGCCAGCAGCTCGATCGGCGGGGTAAATTTAACCTACGAGCAGTACTTC. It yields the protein CASSSIGGVNLTYEQYF.

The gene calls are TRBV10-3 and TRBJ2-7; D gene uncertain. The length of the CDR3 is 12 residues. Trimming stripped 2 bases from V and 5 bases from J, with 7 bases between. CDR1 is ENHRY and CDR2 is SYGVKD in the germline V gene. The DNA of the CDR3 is TGTGCCATCAGTGAGATCGTCGACGAGCAGTACTTC. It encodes CAISEIVDEQYF.

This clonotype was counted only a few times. CDR3: CASSTGLGEYEQYF. The CDR3 nucleotides read TGTGCCAGCAGCACAGGACTAGGGGAGTACGAGCAGTACTTC. This sequence joins TRBV11-2 and TRBJ2-7, with 7 nucleotides matching TRBD2. Germline V gives CDR1 SGHAT, CDR2 FQNNGV. Trimming at V came to 5 bases and at J to 4 bases, leaving 8 bases not matched to a gene. The CDR3 has 14 amino acids.

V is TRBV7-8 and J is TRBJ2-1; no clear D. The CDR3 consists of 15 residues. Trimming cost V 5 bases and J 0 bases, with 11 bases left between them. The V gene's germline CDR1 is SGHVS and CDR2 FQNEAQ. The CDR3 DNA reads TGTGCCAGCAGCGAAATGGCGAGCTCCTACAATGAGCAGTTCTTC. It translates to CASSEMASSYNEQFF.

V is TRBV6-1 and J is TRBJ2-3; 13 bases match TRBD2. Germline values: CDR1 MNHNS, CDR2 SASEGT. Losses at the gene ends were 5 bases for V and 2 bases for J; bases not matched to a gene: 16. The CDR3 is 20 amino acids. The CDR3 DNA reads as TGTGCCAGCAGTCGTGAGGGGGGAGGGGGACTAGCGGGACACACAGATACGCAGTATTTT. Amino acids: CASSREGGGGLAGHTDTQYF.

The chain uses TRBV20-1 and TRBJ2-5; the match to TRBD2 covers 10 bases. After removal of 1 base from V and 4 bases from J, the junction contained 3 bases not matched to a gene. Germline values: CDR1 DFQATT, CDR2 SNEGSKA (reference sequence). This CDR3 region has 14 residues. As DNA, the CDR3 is TGCAGTGCTAGAGTCGGGACTAGCGTAGAGACCCAGTACTTC. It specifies CSARVGTSVETQYF.

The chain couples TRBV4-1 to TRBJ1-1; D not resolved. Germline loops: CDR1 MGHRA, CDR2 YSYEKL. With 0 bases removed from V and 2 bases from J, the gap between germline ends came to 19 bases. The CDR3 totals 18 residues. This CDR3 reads CASSQDRVYGSENTEAFF. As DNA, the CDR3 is TGCGCCAGCAGCCAAGATCGTGTTTACGGGAGTGAAAACACTGAAGCTTTCTTT.

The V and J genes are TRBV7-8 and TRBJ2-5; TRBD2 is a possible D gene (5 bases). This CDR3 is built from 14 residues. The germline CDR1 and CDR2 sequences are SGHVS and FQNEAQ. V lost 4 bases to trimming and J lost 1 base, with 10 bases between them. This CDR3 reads CASSSGLSQETQYF. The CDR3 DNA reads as TGTGCCAGCAGCTCCGGACTTTCCCAAGAGACCCAGTACTTC.

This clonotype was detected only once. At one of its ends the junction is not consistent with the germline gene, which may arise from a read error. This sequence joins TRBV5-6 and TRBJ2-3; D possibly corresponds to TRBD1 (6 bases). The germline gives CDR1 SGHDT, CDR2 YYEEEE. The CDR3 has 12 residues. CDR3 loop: CAGSLTGTAQYF. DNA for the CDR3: TGTGCCGGCAGCTTGACAGGAACCGCCCAGTATTTT.

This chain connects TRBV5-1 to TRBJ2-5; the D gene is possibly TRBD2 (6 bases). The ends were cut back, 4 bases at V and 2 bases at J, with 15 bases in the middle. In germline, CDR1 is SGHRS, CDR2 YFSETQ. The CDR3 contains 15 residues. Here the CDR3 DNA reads TGCGCCAGCAGCGATCGAGGGAGCGGGCAAGAGACCCAGTACTTC. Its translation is CASSDRGSGQETQYF.

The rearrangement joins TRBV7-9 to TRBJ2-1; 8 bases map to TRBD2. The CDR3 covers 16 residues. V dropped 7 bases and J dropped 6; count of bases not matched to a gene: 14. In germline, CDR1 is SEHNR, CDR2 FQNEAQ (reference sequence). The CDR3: CASTESGGGYPNEQFF. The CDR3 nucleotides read TGTGCCAGCACCGAGTCGGGGGGGGGCTATCCCAATGAGCAGTTCTTC.

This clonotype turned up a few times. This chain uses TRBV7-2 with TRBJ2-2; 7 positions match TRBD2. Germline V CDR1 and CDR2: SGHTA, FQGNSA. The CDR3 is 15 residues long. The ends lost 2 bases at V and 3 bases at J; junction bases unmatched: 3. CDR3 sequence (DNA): TGTGCCAGCAGCTTACGACTAGCCGACACCGGGGAGCTGTTTTTT. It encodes CASSLRLADTGELFF.

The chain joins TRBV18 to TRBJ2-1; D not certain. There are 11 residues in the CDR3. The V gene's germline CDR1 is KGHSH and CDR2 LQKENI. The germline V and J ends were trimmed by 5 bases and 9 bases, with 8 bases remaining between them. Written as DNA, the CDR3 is TGTGCCAGCTCAACGGGTCGTGAGCAGTTCTTC. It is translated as CASSTGREQFF.

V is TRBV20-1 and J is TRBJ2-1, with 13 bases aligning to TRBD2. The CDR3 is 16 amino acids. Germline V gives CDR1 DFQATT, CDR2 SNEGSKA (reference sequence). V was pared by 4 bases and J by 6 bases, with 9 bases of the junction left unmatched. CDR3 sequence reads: CSATTTSGRNFNEQFF. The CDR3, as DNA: TGCAGTGCTACAACGACTAGCGGGAGGAATTTCAATGAGCAGTTCTTC.

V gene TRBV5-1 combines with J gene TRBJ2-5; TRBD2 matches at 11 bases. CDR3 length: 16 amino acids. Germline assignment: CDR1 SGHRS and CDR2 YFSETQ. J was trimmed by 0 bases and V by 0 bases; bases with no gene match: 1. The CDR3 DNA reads TGCGCCAGCAGCTTGGCGACTAGCGGGGACCAAGAGACCCAGTACTTC. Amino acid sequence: CASSLATSGDQETQYF.

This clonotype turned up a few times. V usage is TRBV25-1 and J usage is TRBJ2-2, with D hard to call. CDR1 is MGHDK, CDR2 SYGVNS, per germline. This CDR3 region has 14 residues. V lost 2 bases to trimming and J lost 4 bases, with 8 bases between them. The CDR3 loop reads CASSERVGTGELFF. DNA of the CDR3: TGTGCCAGCAGTGAACGGGTGGGCACCGGGGAGCTGTTTTTT.

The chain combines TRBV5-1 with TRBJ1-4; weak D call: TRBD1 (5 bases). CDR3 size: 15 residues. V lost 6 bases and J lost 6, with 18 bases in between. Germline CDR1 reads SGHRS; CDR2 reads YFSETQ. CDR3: CASNWRDPGDEKLFF. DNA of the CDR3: TGCGCCAGCAACTGGAGGGACCCTGGCGATGAAAAACTGTTTTTT.

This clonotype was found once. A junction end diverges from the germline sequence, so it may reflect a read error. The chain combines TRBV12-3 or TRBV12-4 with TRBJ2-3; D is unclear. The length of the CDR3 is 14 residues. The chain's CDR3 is CASSLLINTDAQYF. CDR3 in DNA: TGTGCCAGCTCACTATTAATTAACACAGATGCGCAGTATTTT.